The 27 T cell receptor beta chains listed next were all sequenced from one sample in a study of blood T cells in healthy people across ages. Alongside a J-beta primer mix, a sample-barcoded 5' primer served in a second PCR lasting roughly 6 to 11 cycles. TCRdb redid the calling of the 5' RACE reads with MiXCR, one entry per CDR3 protein. The sample lists about 1.1 million distinct CDR3 sequences, 35% to 40% seen once, with around 14% in the top ten. Specimen: blood. All receptors derive from a man younger than 35 in good health.

The CDR3 DNA is TGCAGTGCTAGAGACCCTAGGAGGACTCCTTCAACTGAAGCTTTCTTT. Translation: CSARDPRRTPSTEAFF. The chain employs TRBV20-1 and TRBJ1-1, with no clear D. The CDR3 consists of 16 residues. V lost 0 bases, J lost 5 bases, and 19 bases lay in between. The germline gives CDR1 DFQATT, CDR2 SNEGSKA (reference sequence).

The chain has TRBV7-2 and TRBJ2-7; D is perhaps TRBD2 (7 bases). Trimming cost V 8 bases and J 6 bases, with 20 bases left between them. The CDR3 has 14 amino acids. Germline assignment: CDR1 SGHTA and CDR2 FQGNSA. This chain's CDR3 is CASLTAPRGGEQYF. CDR3 nucleotide sequence: TGTGCCAGCCTTACAGCTCCTAGGGGGGGCGAGCAGTACTTC.

This chain joins TRBV15 and TRBJ2-1; tentatively, D is TRBD2 (6 bases). The J call is in doubt because the DNA end fits TRBJ2-7 better. The germline V gene encodes CDR1 LNHNV and CDR2 YYDKDF (reference sequence). This CDR3 has 17 amino acids. The CDR3 loop is CATSRDIAGSSYNEQYF. CDR3 DNA sequence: TGTGCCACCAGCAGAGATATTGCGGGGAGCTCCTACAATGAGCAGTACTTC.

The chain joins TRBV29-1 to TRBJ2-5, with unresolved D. Looked up from germline, CDR1 is SQVTM and CDR2 is ANQGSEA. V was clipped by 6 bases and J by 5 bases, with 13 bases between them. The CDR3 covers 12 residues. The DNA of the CDR3 is TGCAGCGTGAGTAGGGTCTTGGAGACCCAGTACTTC. Its translation is CSVSRVLETQYF.

A few counts support this clonotype. Here the CDR3 reads CASSRTSGGEPNTDTQYF. Here the CDR3 DNA reads TGTGCCAGCAGCCGAACTAGCGGGGGGGAACCTAACACAGATACGCAGTATTTT. The gene calls are TRBV7-9 and TRBJ2-3; 13 bases align to TRBD2. In germline, CDR1 is SEHNR, CDR2 FQNEAQ (reference sequence). V lost 5 bases, J lost 2 bases, and 10 bases stayed unmatched. This CDR3 contains 18 residues.

CDR3 coding DNA: TGTGCCAGCAGCCCTCCGGGACAGGGGCTAACTGAAAAACTGTTTTTT. The encoded protein is CASSPPGQGLTEKLFF. This chain joins TRBV7-9 and TRBJ1-4, with TRBD1 identical over 10 bases. The CDR3 loop spans 16 amino acids. Germline trimming cut 5 bases from V and 7 bases from J; bases unmatched to any gene: 10. CDR1 and CDR2 from the germline V gene are SEHNR and FQNEAQ (reference sequence).

This clonotype was found a few times. This chain joins TRBV12-3 or TRBV12-4 and TRBJ1-5; TRBD1 is a possible D gene (5 bases). This CDR3 spans 14 amino acids. Trimming removed 1 base from V and 4 bases from J, with 8 bases in between. The CDR3 is CASSLVQVNQPQHF. In nucleotides, the CDR3 is TGTGCCAGCAGTTTAGTACAGGTGAATCAGCCCCAGCATTTT.

V gene TRBV9 combines with J gene TRBJ1-1; D is perhaps TRBD1 (5 bases). This CDR3 has 14 amino acids. Germline loops: CDR1 SGDLS, CDR2 YYNGEE. The ends were cut back, 0 bases at V and 5 bases at J, with 11 bases in the middle. The CDR3 DNA is TGTGCCAGCAGCGTAGGGGGCAGGGTGACTGAAGCTTTCTTT. This sequence encodes CASSVGGRVTEAFF. The complete variable domain, with remaining parts taken from reference TRBV9 and TRBJ1-1, reads DSGVTQTPKHLITATGQRVTLRCSPRSGDLSVYWYQQSLDQGLQFLIQYYNGEERAKGNILERFSAQQFPDLHSELNLSSLELGDSALYFCASSVGGRVTEAFFGQGTRLTVV.

This clonotype was seen a few times. The V and J genes are TRBV3-1 and TRBJ1-2, with a weak D call TRBD1 (6 bases). V lost 5 bases, J lost 10 bases, and 14 bases lay in between. Germline CDR1 LGHDT, CDR2 YNNKEL (reference sequence). The CDR3 spans 12 residues. CDR3 sequence reads: CASSYRDTIYTF. The CDR3 DNA reads as TGTGCCAGCAGCTACCGGGACACGATCTACACCTTC.

About this clonotype itself: A much larger clonotype is one base distant, so this may be a read error. The chain has TRBV20-1 and TRBJ2-5; 9 nucleotides agree with TRBD1. The CDR3 has 14 amino acids. CDR1 and CDR2 from the germline V gene are DFQATT and SNEGSKA (reference sequence). Trimming removed 1 base from V and 11 bases from J; junction bases left unmatched: 11. The DNA for the CDR3 is TGCAGTGCTAGAGGTAGACAGGGGGGCAGTGAGCAGTACTTC. As protein: CSARGRQGGSEQYF.

The chain recombines TRBV20-1 with TRBJ1-1; 7 bases line up with TRBD1. With 6 bases clipped from V and 2 bases from J, the junction kept 3 bases outside the gene matches. Germline CDR1 is DFQATT and CDR2 is SNEGSKA (reference sequence). The CDR3 is 12 amino acids. The CDR3 loop is CSAWTGNTEAFF. The CDR3 DNA reads TGCAGTGCGTGGACAGGAAACACTGAAGCTTTCTTT.

The gene calls are TRBV30 and TRBJ1-6, with D uncertain. Trimming stripped 5 bases from V and 3 bases from J, with 8 bases between. There are 13 residues in the CDR3. The germline V gene has CDR1 GTSNPN and CDR2 SVGIG (reference sequence). The CDR3 bases are TGTGCCTGGGTCCAAAACTATAATTCACCCCTCCACTTT. Its protein product is CAWVQNYNSPLHF.

V and J are TRBV11-2 and TRBJ1-5; TRBD1 might be the D (6 bases). Trimming took off 6 bases at V and 2 bases at J, with 14 bases between the two ends. Germline V gene lookup returns CDR1 SGHAT and CDR2 FQNNGV. This CDR3 has 15 amino acids. The CDR3 nucleotides are TGTGCCAGCAGTCGAACAGGGAAGGGCAATCAGCCCCAGCATTTT. Protein product: CASSRTGKGNQPQHF.

The chain is built from TRBV5-6 and TRBJ1-2; 8 nucleotides agree with TRBD1. The V segment lost 0 bases and the J segment 3 bases; nucleotides outside the gene matches: 7. The CDR3 length is 16 residues. Germline CDR1 and CDR2: SGHDT and YYEEEE. The CDR3 DNA reads as TGTGCCAGCAGCTTGGATACAGGGGGAACCTACTATGGCTACACCTTC. It translates to CASSLDTGGTYYGYTF.

This clonotype was recorded only once. J is TRBJ1-1 and V is TRBV20-1, with D maybe TRBD1 (5 bases). V lost 0 bases and J 3 bases, leaving 11 bases between the germline ends. Germline values: CDR1 DFQATT, CDR2 SNEGSKA (reference sequence). This CDR3 comprises 14 residues. CDR3 nucleotides: TGCAGTGCTAGAGAGGGGGGATATGACACTGAAGCTTTCTTT. Its protein product is CSAREGGYDTEAFF.

This clonotype was counted many times. The rearrangement links TRBV9 to TRBJ1-2, with D tentatively TRBD1 (5 bases). This CDR3 comprises 13 residues. V gave up 3 bases and J gave up 2 bases, with 8 bases separating them. The germline V gene encodes CDR1 SGDLS and CDR2 YYNGEE. The CDR3 DNA follows: TGTGCCAGCAGCGAGACAGAAAACTATGGCTACACCTTC. Translating gives CASSETENYGYTF.

This clonotype occurred many times. The CDR3 coding sequence is TGTGCCAGCAGTTTCTTGAGGGGCACAGATACGCAGTATTTT. Protein sequence: CASSFLRGTDTQYF. The chain recombines TRBV12-3 or TRBV12-4 with TRBJ2-3; D is possibly TRBD2 (5 bases). With 3 bases removed from V and 1 base from J, the gap between germline ends came to 8 bases. The CDR3 length is 14 residues.

Many counts were recorded for this clonotype. V is TRBV20-1 and J is TRBJ2-3; 7 bases fit TRBD1. V lost 0 bases, J lost 4 bases, and 7 bases stayed unmatched. Germline V gene data show CDR1 as DFQATT and CDR2 as SNEGSKA (reference sequence). The CDR3 length is 15 residues. In DNA form, the CDR3 reads TGCAGTGCTAGAGAGAACAGGGGATCCTCAGATACGCAGTATTTT. Its protein is CSARENRGSSDTQYF.

The chain carries TRBV4-1 and TRBJ2-5; 11 nucleotides agree with TRBD2. Unmatched junction bases numbered 12, after V lost 10 bases and J lost 11 bases. This CDR3 contains 13 residues. CDR1 and CDR2 from the germline V gene are MGHRA and YSYEKL. The DNA for the CDR3 is TGCGCCATAGGGACTAGCGGCTACAATGAGCAGTACTTC. It is translated as CAIGTSGYNEQYF.

In this sample, this clonotype turned up a few times. The chain links TRBV6-5 to TRBJ2-7, with D possibly being TRBD1 or TRBD2 (5 bases each). The CDR3 totals 15 residues. Trimming pared 4 bases from V and 2 bases from J, leaving 15 bases between. Per germline, CDR1 MNHEY and CDR2 SVGAGI. This chain's CDR3 is CASSSVGTVAYEQYF. CDR3 in DNA: TGTGCCAGCAGTTCCGTCGGGACGGTGGCCTACGAGCAGTACTTC.

This clonotype was counted at least ten times. CDR3: CASSADRNQPQHF. The CDR3 DNA is TGTGCCAGCAGTGCCGACAGGAATCAGCCCCAGCATTTT. V usage is TRBV6-1 and J usage is TRBJ1-5; TRBD1 is a possible D gene (6 bases). The CDR3 consists of 13 residues. Germline CDR1 reads MNHNS; CDR2 reads SASEGT. V was shortened by 4 bases and J by 4 bases, with 8 bases between the two germline ends.

The J gene is TRBJ2-1, the V gene TRBV2; TRBD2 agrees at 9 bases. This CDR3 has 15 amino acids. The V and J ends lost 4 bases and 9 bases, in that order; junction bases with no gene match: 10. CDR1 SNHLY and CDR2 FYNNEI come from the germline V gene. For the CDR3, the DNA is TGTGCCAGCAGTGGGGCCGGACTAGCGATTGGTGAGCAGTTCTTC. Amino acid sequence: CASSGAGLAIGEQFF.

There are a few counts of this clonotype. V and J are TRBV2 and TRBJ2-4, with D perhaps TRBD2 (6 bases). Looked up from germline, CDR1 is SNHLY and CDR2 is FYNNEI. The CDR3 is 14 amino acids. V dropped 3 bases and J dropped 7 bases, with 13 bases sitting between them. The CDR3 region is CASSEGRTGNIQYF. CDR3 in DNA: TGTGCCAGCAGTGAGGGGAGGACTGGGAACATTCAGTACTTC.

The V gene is TRBV4-2, the J gene TRBJ1-1, with TRBD1 matching 10 bases. The CDR3 has 15 amino acids. CDR1 is LGHNA and CDR2 is YNFKEQ in the germline V gene. The trim removed 1 base at V and 8 bases at J, leaving 7 bases unmatched. CDR3 nucleotide sequence: TGTGCCAGCAGCCAAGGAGCCGACAGGGGGCACGAAGCTTTCTTT. It specifies CASSQGADRGHEAFF.

This sequence joins TRBV3-1 and TRBJ1-3; the D is unclear. This CDR3 region has 13 residues. CDR1 is LGHDT, CDR2 YNNKEL, per germline (reference sequence). V was pared by 6 bases and J by 3 bases, with 9 bases between. The CDR3 loop is CASRQASGNTIYF. Here the CDR3 DNA reads TGTGCCAGCAGGCAGGCGAGTGGAAACACCATATATTTT.

The chain couples TRBV6-6 to TRBJ2-3; the D gene is possibly TRBD1 (6 bases). Per the germline V gene, CDR1 is MNHNY and CDR2 is SVGAGI (reference sequence). The CDR3 is made up of 15 amino acids. V was cut by 0 bases and J by 5 bases, with 12 bases left in between. The CDR3 region has the DNA TGTGCCAGCAGTTACTCAAAGGGGGTGGTAGATACGCAGTATTTT. Translated, it gives CASSYSKGVVDTQYF.

As concerns this clonotype: A read error may be the cause here, since a much bigger clone is one base away. The chain employs TRBV7-3 and TRBJ2-5; D uncertain. V lost 6 bases to trimming and J lost 11 bases, with 19 bases between them. Germline V CDR1 and CDR2: SGHTA, FQGTGA. This CDR3 region has 13 residues. The CDR3 DNA is TGTGCCAGCAGGGGAACGGGCCACAATGAGCAGTACTTC. Translating gives CASRGTGHNEQYF.